Here is one T cell receptor beta chain with its context. Its antigen is not yet known. No base quality values were provided; no much bigger clone lies one nucleotide off. The trial excluded patients who had a history of autoimmune disease or who were on systemic immunosuppression. In every dose cohort, peripheral blood was drawn for TCR sequencing at baseline, cycle 4 day 1, and cycle 7 day 1. The samples were taken from a phase I, first-in-human, multicenter, open-label dose-escalation trial of ivuxolimab. Adults with locally advanced or metastatic melanoma, renal cell carcinoma, hepatocellular carcinoma or head and neck squamous cell carcinoma were enrolled in the trial. CD4+ and CD8+ T cells were sorted separately from peripheral blood before TCR sequencing. The sample belongs to a study of OX40 agonist ivuxolimab in advanced cancers. With respect to the entire study: The costimulatory receptor OX40 (CD134) was targeted by ivuxolimab, a fully human IgG2 agonistic monoclonal antibody. Patients were allowed to have had prior anti-PD-1, anti-PD-L1 or anti-CTLA-4 therapy, and around 40% of the dose-escalation patients had previously received checkpoint inhibitors. The paper describes the monotherapy dose-escalation part (N ≈ 51 patients) of the phase I trial of ivuxolimab. In the dose-escalation cohort, roughly 82% of patients were male, and the mean age was roughly 60 years with a range of about 20 to 90. Partial responses occurred in three dose-escalation patients, of whom one had hepatocellular carcinoma and two had cutaneous melanoma. The purpose of peripheral TCRbeta sequencing was to test whether ivuxolimab changed TCR sequence diversity and led to clonal T-cell expansion. Intravenous ivuxolimab was administered to patients every 2 weeks at six dose levels: 0.01, 0.1, 0.3, 1.5, 3 and 10 mg/kg. Of the approximately 50 dose-escalation patients, hepatocellular carcinoma was present in approximately 20, melanoma in roughly 15, renal cell carcinoma in 9 and head and neck cancer in 9. Beyond this particular receptor, the publication reports: In the 0.1-3.0 mg/kg groups, partial responders had among the lowest normalized peripheral clonal expansion, particularly in CD8+ T cells. After ivuxolimab, more expanded clones were found on average in CD8+ T cells than in CD4+ T cells. At doses from 0.1 to 3.0 mg/kg, clonal expansion was seen in both CD4+ and CD8+ blood T cells between baseline and week 6. Low levels of normalized T-cell clonal expansion were also seen in some patients who did not respond. The antigen specificity of the peripheral T cells that underwent clonal expansion was not determined.

V is reduced by 0 bases and J by 5 bases, leaving a spacing of 4 bases between them. The CDR3 spans 12 residues, from the cysteine through the phenylalanine. The kept DNA is CDR3 alone, 36 bases in frame from the first base. CDR1 and CDR2 are drawn from the germline V gene: SGHRS, YFSETQ. Genomic DNA was extracted from sorted cells for sequencing of the TCRbeta CDR3 region. TCRbeta CDR3 regions were sequenced using the immunoSEQ Assay. TCRdb's version of the immuneACCESS table is confined to in-frame rearrangements and falls short of the full clone set. An unresolved V gene accounts for under half of the shortfall where checked; the remainder is of unknown origin. A total of fewer than 95,000 clones appear in this sample, approximately 80% of them only once. The ten most abundant clones make up 0.44% of the sample.

The TCR originated in an adult with an advanced solid tumor such as melanoma, head and neck, liver or kidney cancer. The specimen comprised CD4+ or CD8+ T cells sorted from blood, sampled in a trial of the OX40 agonist ivuxolimab. The V and J genes are TRBV5-1 and TRBJ2-3, with the identity of the D gene unclear. CDR3 sequence: CASSLGGDTQYF. In nucleotides, the sequence is TGCGCCAGCAGCTTGGGGGGAGATACGCAGTATTTT. Here the CDR3 is joined to the reference TRBV5-1 and TRBJ2-3 genes, and the full variable domain is: KAGVTQTPRYLIKTRGQQVTLSCSPISGHRSVSWYQQTPGQGLQFLFEYFSETQRNKGNFPGRFSGRQFSNSRSEMNVSTLELGDSALYLCASSLGGDTQYFGPGTRLTVL.